These 32 T cell receptor beta chains were sequenced from one sample in a study of T cells after yellow fever vaccination. TCRdb redid the calling of the 5' RACE reads with MiXCR, one entry per CDR3 protein. The sample has about 340,000 distinct CDR3 sequences; around 13% are singletons. The sequencing here drew on CD4+ T cells sorted from PBMCs, taken 15 days after the yellow fever booster vaccination. These receptors all come from a man aged 18 to 30 who received the YFV17D yellow fever vaccine.

This clonotype came up a few times. The rearrangement uses TRBV7-9 and TRBJ2-1; either TRBD1 or TRBD2 may fit D (5 bases each). The CDR3 covers 17 residues. Germline CDR1 reads SEHNR; CDR2 reads FQNEAQ (reference sequence). V was pared by 3 bases and J by 3 bases, with 18 bases between. In DNA, the CDR3 is TGTGCCAGCAGCTTGCCCCGGGGCAGGGTAGGCTACAATGAGCAGTTCTTC. Translation gives CASSLPRGRVGYNEQFF.

This clonotype was detected only a few times. This chain links TRBV4-3 with TRBJ2-1, with 12 bases fitting TRBD2. The germline CDR1 and CDR2 sequences are LGHNA and YSLEER. This CDR3 comprises 15 residues. V was clipped by 4 bases and J by 9 bases; unmatched bases: 7. DNA of the CDR3: TGCGCCAGCAGCCCCGGAGGACTAGCGGGGACTGAGCAGTTCTTC. This encodes CASSPGGLAGTEQFF.

This clonotype was observed a few times. The V gene is TRBV7-2, the J gene TRBJ1-5, with no clear D. Trimming stripped 6 bases from V and 4 bases from J, with 16 bases between. CDR1 and CDR2 (germline): SGHTA, FQGNSA. The CDR3 loop spans 15 amino acids. CDR3 coding DNA: TGTGCCAGCAGGCCTGGGATCTTAGCAAATCAGCCCCAGCATTTT. Amino acid sequence: CASRPGILANQPQHF. Looking up the rest from reference TRBV7-2 and TRBJ1-5 gives the full variable domain: GAGVSQSPSNKVTEKGKDVELRCDPISGHTALYWYRQSLGQGLEFLIYFQGNSAPDKSGLPSDRFSAERTGGSVSTLTIQRTQQEDSAVYLCASRPGILANQPQHFGDGTRLSIL.

This clonotype was detected only a few times. The chain couples TRBV6-5 to TRBJ2-2; the match to TRBD2 covers 15 bases. CDR1 is MNHEY and CDR2 is SVGAGI in the germline V gene. Losses at the gene ends were 4 bases for V and 7 bases for J; bases not matched to a gene: 7. The CDR3 consists of 17 residues. In DNA form, the CDR3 reads TGTGCCAGCAGTTGGACTAGCGGGGGGGCCTTCGGCGGGGAGCTGTTTTTT. Amino acid sequence: CASSWTSGGAFGGELFF.

The rearrangement joins TRBV5-1 to TRBJ2-7, with D possibly being TRBD1 (6 bases). V was shortened by 6 bases and J by 2 bases, with 9 bases between the two germline ends. Germline CDR1 SGHRS, CDR2 YFSETQ. This CDR3 has 12 residues. The CDR3 bases are TGCGCCAGCAATGGGGGCCCCTACGAGCAGTACTTC. This encodes CASNGGPYEQYF.

This clonotype was seen a handful of times. The chain links TRBV9 to TRBJ1-2, with D perhaps matching TRBD1 (5 bases). Germline loops: CDR1 SGDLS, CDR2 YYNGEE. This CDR3 is 13 amino acids long. V was cut by 1 base and J by 3 bases, with 7 bases left in between. The CDR3 DNA is TGTGCCAGCAGCGTACAGGGCGACTATGGCTACACCTTC. Protein sequence: CASSVQGDYGYTF.

The chain has TRBV12-3 or TRBV12-4 and TRBJ1-1, with D perhaps TRBD1 (6 bases). Trimming took 5 bases from V and 7 from J, leaving 11 bases between them. The CDR3 runs 12 residues. As DNA, the CDR3 is TGTGCCAGCAGTCGGATACAGGGTGAAGCTTTCTTT. Translating it yields CASSRIQGEAFF.

The genes are TRBV9 and TRBJ1-2, with D possibly being TRBD1 (6 bases). The CDR3 is 13 amino acids. Germline values: CDR1 SGDLS, CDR2 YYNGEE. V was shortened by 2 bases and J by 8 bases, with 13 bases between the two germline ends. In nucleotides, the CDR3 is TGTGCCAGCAGCGTCCAGGGGATCAGCGGCTACACCTTC. Amino acids: CASSVQGISGYTF.

The chain carries TRBV6-2 or TRBV6-3 and TRBJ2-7; 10 nucleotides align to TRBD1. In germline, CDR1 is MNHEY, CDR2 SVGEGT. Unmatched junction bases numbered 6, after V lost 6 bases and J lost 4 bases. The CDR3 is made up of 14 amino acids. CDR3 residues: CASRGTGADYEQYV. DNA of the CDR3: TGTGCCAGCAGGGGGACAGGGGCGGATTACGAGCAGTACGTC.

This clonotype occurred a few times. The V and J genes are TRBV6-1 and TRBJ2-7; maybe TRBD1 (5 bases). Trimming removed 2 bases from V and 1 base from J, with 18 bases in between. From germline, CDR1 is MNHNS and CDR2 SASEGT. CDR3 size: 17 residues. The CDR3 loop is CASSEFLGSDMSYEQYF. DNA for the CDR3: TGTGCCAGCAGTGAATTCTTAGGGTCGGACATGTCCTACGAGCAGTACTTC.

This clonotype was counted a few times. The J gene is TRBJ2-5, the V gene TRBV27; 10 bases match TRBD2. J gave up 5 bases and V 6 bases, and 0 bases lay outside the gene matches. Germline V gene data show CDR1 as MNHEY and CDR2 as SMNVEV (reference sequence). The CDR3 runs to 12 residues. The CDR3 region has the DNA TGTGCCAGCAGGACTAGCGGGGAGACCCAGTACTTC. This encodes CASRTSGETQYF.

A few counts support this clonotype. This chain links TRBV6-4 with TRBJ2-4; D is undetermined. CDR3 length: 16 amino acids. Germline loops: CDR1 MRHNA, CDR2 SNTAGT. Trimming stripped 0 bases from V and 2 bases from J, with 11 bases between. The CDR3 nucleotides read TGTGCCAGCAGTGACTCTAGGACCCCCCCCAAAAACATTCAGTACTTC. The encoded protein is CASSDSRTPPKNIQYF.

The V and J genes are TRBV7-9 and TRBJ2-7, with no clear D. CDR1 is SEHNR, CDR2 FQNEAQ, per germline (reference sequence). This CDR3 has 12 amino acids. The V gene lost 5 bases and the J gene lost 7 bases, with 12 bases spanning the gap. The chain's CDR3 is CASSKITGEQYF. Here the CDR3 DNA reads TGTGCCAGCAGCAAGATCACCGGAGAGCAGTACTTC.

This chain joins TRBV6-5 and TRBJ1-3; the D is unclear. Trimming cost V 4 bases and J 4 bases, with 8 bases left between them. The CDR3 runs 13 residues. Germline V gene lookup returns CDR1 MNHEY and CDR2 SVGAGI. The CDR3 spells CASSSPWGNTIYF. In nucleotides, the CDR3 is TGTGCCAGCAGTTCCCCGTGGGGAAACACCATATATTTT.

The chain joins TRBV11-2 to TRBJ2-1, with a weak D call TRBD2 (6 bases). Germline values: CDR1 SGHAT, CDR2 FQNNGV. This CDR3 has 15 amino acids. V lost 2 bases and J 2 bases, leaving 10 bases between the germline ends. The CDR3 coding sequence is TGTGCCAGCAGCTTAAGGCGGGGACCCTACAATGAGCAGTTCTTC. Translated: CASSLRRGPYNEQFF.

A few counts support this clonotype. The V call is TRBV4-2, the J call TRBJ2-5; 14 bases are shared with TRBD2. Germline V gene data show CDR1 as LGHNA and CDR2 as YNFKEQ. This CDR3 spans 17 amino acids. Trimming cost V 1 base and J 5 bases; bases outside gene matches: 6. CDR3 sequence: CASSQAGTSGGVETQYF. The CDR3 DNA sequence: TGTGCCAGCAGCCAAGCAGGGACTAGCGGGGGAGTCGAGACCCAGTACTTC.

The genes are TRBV9 and TRBJ1-5; D is unclear. The V end was cut by 2 bases, the J end by 3 bases, with 12 bases between. This CDR3 is 15 amino acids long. Germline V gene sequence: CDR1 SGDLS, CDR2 YYNGEE. The CDR3 region is CASSVRPGVNQPQHF. Here the CDR3 DNA reads TGTGCCAGCAGCGTCAGACCAGGAGTCAATCAGCCCCAGCATTTT.

The chain joins TRBV4-3 to TRBJ2-7, with 8 bases that match TRBD1. V dropped 0 bases and J dropped 1; count of bases not matched to a gene: 2. The CDR3 totals 15 residues. Germline values: CDR1 LGHNA, CDR2 YSLEER. The CDR3 spells CASSQDWTGSYEQYF. The CDR3 coding sequence is TGCGCCAGCAGCCAAGATTGGACAGGGTCCTACGAGCAGTACTTC.

This chain uses TRBV18 with TRBJ2-2, with 12 bases identical to TRBD2. The CDR3 spans 15 residues. CDR1 is KGHSH, CDR2 LQKENI, per germline. The V gene end was trimmed by 4 bases and the J gene end by 7 bases; junction bases not matched to a gene: 4. DNA of the CDR3: TGTGCCAGCTCACTACGGACTAGCGGGAACGGGGAGCTGTTTTTT. It encodes CASSLRTSGNGELFF. Together with reference TRBV18 and TRBJ2-2, the CDR3 gives the full variable domain: NAGVMQNPRHLVRRRGQEARLRCSPMKGHSHVYWYRQLPEEGLKFMVYLQKENIIDESGMPKERFSAEFPKEGPSILRIQQVVRGDSAAYFCASSLRTSGNGELFFGEGSRLTVL.

This clonotype has more than one count but fewer than ten. The CDR3 DNA follows: TGTGCCAGCAGTTTTGGTGGGGAATTTGCGACCCAGTACTTC. Its translation is CASSFGGEFATQYF. This chain uses TRBV12-3 or TRBV12-4 with TRBJ2-5; unclear D gene. V dropped 3 bases and J dropped 7 bases, with 15 bases sitting between them. The CDR3 is 14 residues long.

V gene TRBV7-2 combines with J gene TRBJ1-1; D remains unclear. Germline V gene lookup returns CDR1 SGHTA and CDR2 FQGNSA. Trimming stripped 3 bases from V and 7 bases from J, with 12 bases between. This CDR3 contains 13 residues. In nucleotides, the CDR3 is TGTGCCAGCAGCTTCTGGCAAGATCTTGAAGCTTTCTTT. Amino acids: CASSFWQDLEAFF.

V usage is TRBV3-1 and J usage is TRBJ2-5; 8 bases line up with TRBD1. The length of the CDR3 is 14 residues. Per germline, CDR1 LGHDT and CDR2 YNNKEL (reference sequence). V gave up 3 bases and J gave up 9 bases; unmatched junction bases: 9. The CDR3: CASSHTGGATAQYF. The CDR3 coding sequence is TGTGCCAGCAGCCACACAGGGGGAGCCACGGCCCAGTACTTC.

The chain combines TRBV4-3 with TRBJ2-3, with no clear D. Germline-derived CDR1 and CDR2 are LGHNA and YSLEER. The CDR3 runs 16 residues. Between the trimmed V and J ends, which lost 2 bases and 0 bases, there was a span of 12 bases. The CDR3 DNA reads TGCGCCAGCAGCCAATGGAGTGGGTCAAGCACAGATACGCAGTATTTT. Amino acid sequence: CASSQWSGSSTDTQYF.

DNA of the CDR3: TGTGCCAGCAGCCCCGGTCAGGGAGAGGGGGGAAATCAGCCCCAGCATTTT. Its translation is CASSPGQGEGGNQPQHF. The rearrangement uses TRBV4-2 and TRBJ1-5; possible D gene TRBD1, 6 bases. Germline CDR1 LGHNA, CDR2 YNFKEQ. There are 17 residues in the CDR3. V lost 4 bases and J 4 bases, leaving 20 bases between the germline ends.

The chain employs TRBV5-1 and TRBJ2-3; D unclear. Deletions cut 2 bases from V and 4 bases from J, with 11 bases between. Germline V lookup: CDR1 SGHRS, CDR2 YFSETQ. The CDR3 extends over 14 amino acids. The CDR3 region has the DNA TGCGCCAGCAGCTTTCAGGAGTTCGCAGATACGCAGTATTTT. Amino acid sequence: CASSFQEFADTQYF.

V and J are TRBV29-1 and TRBJ1-1; D is uncertain. CDR3 length equals 14 residues. Germline V gene lookup returns CDR1 SQVTM and CDR2 ANQGSEA. V lost 5 bases, J lost 8 bases, and 21 bases lay in between. The CDR3: CSVQGRLRYNEAFF. The DNA of the CDR3 is TGCAGCGTTCAAGGGCGTTTAAGATATAACGAAGCTTTCTTT.

This clonotype was detected ten times or more. The chain links TRBV29-1 to TRBJ2-7, with TRBD2 identical over 7 bases. CDR3 length: 11 residues. Germline CDR1 is SQVTM and CDR2 is ANQGSEA. J was trimmed by 3 bases and V by 4 bases; bases with no gene match: 0. CDR3 DNA: TGCAGCGTTGGGGGGGGCTACGAGCAGTACTTC. Translated: CSVGGGYEQYF.

This clonotype was counted a few times. The rearrangement uses TRBV5-1 and TRBJ2-7, with D unclear. There are 14 residues in the CDR3. V lost 0 bases to trimming and J lost 2 bases, with 9 bases between them. From germline, CDR1 is SGHRS and CDR2 YFSETQ. This chain's CDR3 is CASSLDPGPYEQYV. The CDR3 nucleotides are TGCGCCAGCAGCTTGGACCCCGGGCCCTACGAGCAGTACGTC.

This clonotype was counted many times. V is TRBV10-3 and J is TRBJ2-7; D might be TRBD1 (5 bases). Germline values: CDR1 ENHRY, CDR2 SYGVKD. The CDR3 contains 11 residues. The V end was cut by 3 bases, the J end by 5 bases, with 5 bases between. The DNA for the CDR3 is TGTGCCATCAGTGACAGGGACGAGCAGTACTTC. It is translated as CAISDRDEQYF.

This clonotype was observed a handful of times. The V call is TRBV5-6, the J call TRBJ2-5; D is possibly TRBD1 or TRBD2 (5 bases each). The V gene's germline CDR1 is SGHDT and CDR2 YYEEEE. CDR3 size: 15 residues. V gave up 4 bases and J gave up 0 bases, with 13 bases separating them. CDR3 sequence reads: CASSIEPGHQETQYF. The DNA of the CDR3 is TGTGCCAGCAGCATAGAACCGGGACACCAAGAGACCCAGTACTTC.

This clonotype was observed a handful of times. J is TRBJ2-6 and V is TRBV10-3; 9 bases map to TRBD2. Germline V gene lookup returns CDR1 ENHRY and CDR2 SYGVKD. V dropped 4 bases and J dropped 4; count of bases not matched to a gene: 8. The CDR3 consists of 17 residues. CDR3: CAISVSSGVGGANVLTF. The CDR3 region has the DNA TGTGCCATCAGTGTCTCTAGCGGGGTTGGAGGGGCCAACGTCCTGACTTTC.

The rearrangement uses TRBV19 and TRBJ1-1, with 9 nucleotides matching TRBD1. Germline loops: CDR1 LNHDA, CDR2 SQIVND (reference sequence). Trimming at V came to 5 bases and at J to 11 bases, leaving 9 bases not matched to a gene. CDR3 length: 13 residues. CDR3 region: CASSYRDRVSAFF. The CDR3 bases are TGTGCCAGTAGTTACCGGGACAGGGTTTCGGCTTTCTTT.